A single sample gave rise to the 18 T cell receptor beta chains below, sequenced in a study of OX40 agonist ivuxolimab in advanced cancers. The method was the immunoSEQ multiplex PCR assay. Drawn from immuneACCESS, this table holds only the in-frame rearrangements with V and J called that TCRdb kept. Clones are partly lost; checked studies trace under half to an unresolved V gene and leave the rest unexplained. For this sample there are 100,000 to 110,000 clones; around nine tenths appear just once. About 0.15% of the sample comes from the top ten. Sequenced material: CD4+ or CD8+ T cells sorted from blood, taken in a trial of the OX40 agonist ivuxolimab. The receptors here all came from an adult with an advanced solid tumor such as melanoma, head and neck, liver or kidney cancer.

This clone came up a few times. The J gene is TRBJ1-5, the V gene TRBV23-1; D is ambiguous. TRBV23-1 is treated as an ORF (open reading frame) with a function not yet certain. V was pared by 11 bases and J by 4 bases, with 18 bases between. The CDR3 is 14 residues long. CDR3 loop: CAPEGPLGNQPQHF. CDR3 DNA sequence: TGCGCCCCGGAGGGCCCCCTGGGGAATCAGCCCCAGCATTTT.

V and J are TRBV5-6 and TRBJ2-2; TRBD2 is a possible D gene (6 bases). The ends were cut back, 5 bases at V and 3 bases at J, with 14 bases in the middle. This CDR3 is 15 amino acids long. Germline CDR1 is SGHDT and CDR2 is YYEEEE. The CDR3 here is CASSLYRGYTGELFF. The CDR3 DNA sequence: TGTGCCAGCAGTCTGTACCGGGGGTACACCGGGGAGCTGTTTTTT. Supplemented by reference TRBV5-6 and TRBJ2-2, the full variable domain reads DAGVTQSPTHLIKTRGQQVTLRCSPKSGHDTVSWYQQALGQGPQFIFQYYEEEERQRGNFPDRFSGHQFPNYSSELNVNALLLGDSALYLCASSLYRGYTGELFFGEGSRLTVL.

The V call is TRBV27, the J call TRBJ2-3, with 8 bases identical to TRBD2. Per the germline V gene, CDR1 is MNHEY and CDR2 is SMNVEV (reference sequence). The CDR3 loop spans 15 amino acids. J gave up 4 bases and V 3 bases, and 6 bases lay outside the gene matches. The CDR3 sequence is CASSLGLAGPDTQYF. DNA for the CDR3: TGTGCCAGCAGTTTGGGTCTAGCGGGTCCAGATACGCAGTATTTT.

The rearrangement links TRBV10-3 to TRBJ2-1; 15 nucleotides align to TRBD2. V shed 4 bases, J shed 5 bases, and the junction held 3 bases outside the gene matches. The CDR3 spans 16 residues. Germline values: CDR1 ENHRY, CDR2 SYGVKD. The CDR3 region is CAISVGLAGGNNEQFF. The DNA for the CDR3 is TGTGCCATCAGTGTCGGACTAGCGGGGGGGAACAATGAGCAGTTCTTC.

The chain joins TRBV5-6 to TRBJ1-3, with 10 bases that match TRBD1. Per germline, CDR1 SGHDT and CDR2 YYEEEE. CDR3 length equals 16 residues. V lost 0 bases to trimming and J lost 6 bases; unmatched junction nucleotides: 6. The CDR3 protein is CASSLVGGQGENTIYF. CDR3 nucleotides: TGTGCCAGCAGCTTGGTTGGTGGACAGGGGGAAAACACCATATATTTT. Supplemented by reference TRBV5-6 and TRBJ1-3, the full variable domain reads DAGVTQSPTHLIKTRGQQVTLRCSPKSGHDTVSWYQQALGQGPQFIFQYYEEEERQRGNFPDRFSGHQFPNYSSELNVNALLLGDSALYLCASSLVGGQGENTIYFGEGSWLTVV.

This chain links TRBV30 with TRBJ2-1, with D tentatively TRBD1 (5 bases). Germline V gene data show CDR1 as GTSNPN and CDR2 as SVGIG (reference sequence). There are 14 residues in the CDR3. Deletions cut 0 bases from V and 2 bases from J, with 8 bases between. The DNA of the CDR3 is TGTGCCTGGAGTGTAGAAGGGGCCTACAATGAGCAGTTCTTC. Protein: CAWSVEGAYNEQFF.

The rearrangement uses TRBV19 and TRBJ2-2, with 7 bases aligning to TRBD1. The CDR3 loop spans 12 amino acids. Germline V gene data show CDR1 as LNHDA and CDR2 as SQIVND (reference sequence). J lost 8 bases, V lost 3 bases, and 0 bases had no gene match. The CDR3 sequence: CASSMDRGELFF. The CDR3 DNA is TGTGCCAGTAGTATGGACAGGGGGGAGCTGTTTTTT. Using reference TRBV19 and TRBJ2-2 for the parts outside the CDR3, the full variable domain is DGGITQSPKYLFRKEGQNVTLSCEQNLNHDAMYWYRQDPGQGLRLIYYSQIVNDFQKGDIAEGYSVSREKKESFPLTVTSAQKNPTAFYLCASSMDRGELFFGEGSRLTVL.

As for this clone: Other DNA variants within this sample encode the same CDR3. J is TRBJ1-1 and V is TRBV6-5; D is perhaps TRBD1 (5 bases). This CDR3 region has 15 residues. Per germline, CDR1 MNHEY and CDR2 SVGAGI. Trimming took off 2 bases at V and 1 base at J, with 11 bases between the two ends. CDR3 nucleotide sequence: TGTGCCAGCAGTTACGAGGGGCGCCCGAACACTGAAGCTTTCTTT. Translating gives CASSYEGRPNTEAFF.

The chain employs TRBV29-1 and TRBJ2-1, with TRBD2 identical over 9 bases. The trim removed 4 bases at V and 9 bases at J, leaving 7 bases unmatched. The CDR3 sequence is 13 residues long. From germline, CDR1 is SQVTM and CDR2 ANQGSEA. DNA of the CDR3: TGCAGCGTTGGCGCGGGAGGGAAGGGTGAGCAGTTCTTC. As protein: CSVGAGGKGEQFF.

The chain has TRBV11-2 and TRBJ1-3; D unclear. Looked up from germline, CDR1 is SGHAT and CDR2 is FQNNGV. The germline V and J ends were trimmed by 5 bases and 4 bases, with 9 bases remaining between them. This CDR3 region has 13 residues. CDR3 in amino acids: CASSTQLGNTIYF. CDR3 sequence (DNA): TGTGCCAGCAGCACCCAGCTAGGAAACACCATATATTTT.

The chain recombines TRBV28 with TRBJ2-7; D assignment may be TRBD1 or TRBD2 (5 bases each). CDR1 and CDR2 (germline): MDHEN, SYDVKM. V was clipped by 7 bases and J by 6 bases, with 16 bases between them. CDR3 length: 13 residues. CDR3 sequence reads: CASIGAWSGEQYF. The DNA of the CDR3 is TGTGCCAGCATTGGGGCTTGGAGCGGCGAGCAGTACTTC.

The V and J genes are TRBV6-1 and TRBJ2-2; possibly TRBD2 for D (5 bases). Germline V gene sequence: CDR1 MNHNS, CDR2 SASEGT. CDR3 length equals 13 residues. The V end was cut by 4 bases, the J end by 7 bases, with 10 bases between. The CDR3 DNA reads as TGTGCCAGCAGTGTAACTAGAATCGGGGAGCTGTTTTTT. This encodes CASSVTRIGELFF.

V is TRBV25-1 and J is TRBJ1-3, with D possibly being TRBD1 (5 bases). Germline V gene sequence: CDR1 MGHDK, CDR2 SYGVNS. The CDR3 has 15 amino acids. V lost 7 bases and J lost 5, with 18 bases in between. This chain's CDR3 is CASMGRGIVRNTIYF. CDR3 coding DNA: TGTGCCAGCATGGGACGTGGTATCGTACGAAACACCATATATTTT.

This clone appeared once. V is TRBV5-6 and J is TRBJ2-1; D is ambiguous. Trimming stripped 4 bases from V and 10 bases from J, with 21 bases between. Germline V gene lookup returns CDR1 SGHDT and CDR2 YYEEEE. The CDR3 spans 15 residues. CDR3 in amino acids: CASSIELSNPYEQFF. CDR3 coding DNA: TGTGCCAGCAGCATAGAACTATCCAACCCTTACGAGCAGTTCTTC.

J is TRBJ2-5 and V is TRBV5-1, with TRBD2 identical over 11 bases. The CDR3 totals 17 residues. J gave up 5 bases and V 7 bases, and 16 bases lay outside the gene matches. Germline-derived CDR1 and CDR2 are SGHRS and YFSETQ. The CDR3 spells CASRTSGGAVVGETQYF. CDR3 in DNA: TGCGCCAGCCGAACTAGCGGGGGAGCCGTTGTGGGGGAGACCCAGTACTTC.

This chain uses TRBV30 with TRBJ1-2, with a weak D call TRBD1 (6 bases). This CDR3 comprises 14 residues. V was cut by 1 base and J by 5 bases, with 14 bases left in between. Germline loops: CDR1 GTSNPN, CDR2 SVGIG (reference sequence). The DNA of the CDR3 is TGTGCCTGGAGTGAGTTGCAGGGGCTATATGGCTACACCTTC. Translated: CAWSELQGLYGYTF.

The chain employs TRBV11-3 and TRBJ2-1; 7 bases are a match to TRBD2. The CDR3 runs 14 residues. CDR1 is SGHNT, CDR2 YENEEA, per germline. The V segment lost 5 bases and the J segment 4 bases; nucleotides outside the gene matches: 5. CDR3 bases: TGTGCCAGCAGCCCAACGGGGGGTTACAATGAGCAGTTCTTC. Protein: CASSPTGGYNEQFF.

The rearrangement joins TRBV10-1 to TRBJ2-3; D remains ambiguous. V dropped 0 bases and J dropped 6 bases, with 10 bases sitting between them. CDR1 and CDR2 from the germline V gene are WNHNN and SYGVQD (reference sequence). The CDR3 is 14 amino acids. The CDR3 is CASSESINRDTQYF. The CDR3 DNA sequence: TGCGCCAGCAGTGAGTCAATCAATCGGGATACGCAGTATTTT.